Each of the 5 T cell receptor beta chains below was sequenced from the same sample in a study of CD8 T cells in Susac syndrome. cDNA came from around 0.54 to 1 ug RNA primed by random hexamers. From the immunoSEQ multiplex PCR reads, TCRdb called clonotypes with MiXCR, one entry per CDR3 protein. The data hold 150,000 to 200,000 distinct CDR3 sequences, with about 96% observed a single time. The sequenced sample was CD4+ T cells from PBMCs. Receptors originate from a human donor with multiple sclerosis.

This sequence joins TRBV9 and TRBJ2-6, with D uncertain. Germline V gene lookup returns CDR1 SGDLS and CDR2 YYNGEE. V lost 0 bases and J 2 bases, leaving 12 bases between the germline ends. This CDR3 has 17 amino acids. For the CDR3, the DNA is TGTGCCAGCAGCGTAGGTAGGAGATTAGCTGGGGCCAACGTCCTGACTTTC. Protein: CASSVGRRLAGANVLTF.

The V gene is TRBV6-5, the J gene TRBJ2-1; D not certain. V was pared by 0 bases and J by 4 bases, with 7 bases between. The CDR3 contains 14 residues. CDR1 and CDR2 (germline): MNHEY, SVGAGI. DNA for the CDR3: TGTGCCAGCAGTTACTCCGGCAGGTACAATGAGCAGTTCTTC. Translated: CASSYSGRYNEQFF.

The chain recombines TRBV10-3 with TRBJ2-7; D could derive from TRBD1 or TRBD2 (5 bases each). The CDR3 totals 13 residues. Trimming stripped 7 bases from V and 7 bases from J, with 17 bases between. Germline-derived CDR1 and CDR2 are ENHRY and SYGVKD. The CDR3 region is CAITPGPEGEQYF. CDR3 bases: TGTGCCATCACTCCGGGGCCTGAAGGAGAGCAGTACTTC.

J is TRBJ2-7 and V is TRBV11-2; D is unresolved. V was pared by 8 bases and J by 3 bases, with 8 bases between. This CDR3 contains 11 residues. Germline CDR1 is SGHAT and CDR2 is FQNNGV. The CDR3 nucleotides are TGTGCCAGCGGGATTAGCTACGAGCAGTACTTC. As protein: CASGISYEQYF.

The chain uses TRBV5-4 and TRBJ2-3; TRBD2 matches 10 bases. V lost 2 bases to trimming and J lost 0 bases; unmatched junction nucleotides: 6. The CDR3 has 17 amino acids. The germline V gene has CDR1 SGHNT and CDR2 YYREEE (reference sequence). The CDR3 here is CASSFPGLARSTDTQYF. The CDR3 region has the DNA TGTGCCAGCAGCTTCCCGGGACTAGCGCGTAGCACAGATACGCAGTATTTT.